This T cell receptor (beta chain) was profiled in a study of blood T cells in healthy people across ages. With a J-beta primer mix and a sample-barcoded 5' primer, a second PCR ran roughly 7 to 11 cycles. TCRdb re-called the 5' RACE reads with MiXCR, one entry per CDR3 protein. The table shows about 720,000 distinct CDR3 sequences, with 20% to 25% occurring only once. This clonotype was found a few times. Per individual sample, total RNA of at least 5.5 micrograms was extracted. The data were also submitted as part of a second study, on T cells of mothers and their children.

Sequencing input: blood. This TCR was sampled from a boy younger than 18 in good health.

The CDR3 region is CASSSIREKLFF. The CDR3 DNA is TGTGCCAGCAGCTCCATTCGGGAAAAACTGTTTTTT. V is TRBV28 and J is TRBJ1-4; D is ambiguous. The CDR3 spans 12 residues. Trimming took 6 bases from V and 8 from J, leaving 10 bases between them. Germline V gives CDR1 MDHEN, CDR2 SYDVKM.